Given below is one T cell receptor (beta chain) in context. These data originate in a study of cytomegalovirus exposure and HLA in healthy donors. Primers included in the PCR were 60 Vbeta and 13 Jbeta primers. Here immunoSEQ multiplex PCR was the method, and the copy in TCRdb shows in-frame clones only, minus some. Of 150,000 to 200,000 clones listed, around 80% are singletons. Input material: PBMCs. The receptor's source is a young woman in good health and CMV-seropositive.

The CDR3 is CASTAGPEAFF. Here the CDR3 DNA reads TGTGCCAGCACAGCGGGCCCTGAAGCTTTCTTT. The chain recombines TRBV6-5 with TRBJ1-1; no clear D. The V end lost 7 bases, the J end lost 6 bases, and 9 bases lay between the germline ends. The CDR3 is 11 residues long. Germline V gives CDR1 MNHEY, CDR2 SVGAGI.